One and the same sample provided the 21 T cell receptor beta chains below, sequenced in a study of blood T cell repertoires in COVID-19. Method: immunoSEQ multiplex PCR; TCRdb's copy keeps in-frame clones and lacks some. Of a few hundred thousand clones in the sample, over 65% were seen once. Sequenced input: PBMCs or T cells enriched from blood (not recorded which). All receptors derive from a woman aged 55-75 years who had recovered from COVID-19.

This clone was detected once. The CDR3 nucleotides read TGTGCCAGCAGCCAAGAGGGGAGGACTAGCGGAAAATACGAGCAGTACTTC. Translated, it gives CASSQEGRTSGKYEQYF. V and J are TRBV3-1 (or the pseudogene TRBV3-2) and TRBJ2-7; TRBD2 matches 10 bases. The CDR3 covers 17 residues. With V trimmed by 0 bases and J by 4 bases, 9 bases remained unmatched. Germline V lookup: CDR1 LGHDT, CDR2 YNNKEL (reference sequence).

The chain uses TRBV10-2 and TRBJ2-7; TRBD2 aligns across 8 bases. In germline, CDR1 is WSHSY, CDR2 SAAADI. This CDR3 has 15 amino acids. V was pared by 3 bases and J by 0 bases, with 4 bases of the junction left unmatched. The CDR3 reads CASSDYREGSYEQYF. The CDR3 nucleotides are TGCGCCAGCAGTGACTACCGGGAGGGCTCCTACGAGCAGTACTTC.

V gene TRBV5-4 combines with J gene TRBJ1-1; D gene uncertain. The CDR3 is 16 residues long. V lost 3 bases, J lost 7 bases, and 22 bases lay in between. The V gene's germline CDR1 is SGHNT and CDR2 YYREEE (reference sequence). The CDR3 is CASSSLDRTRGGEAFF. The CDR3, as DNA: TGTGCCAGCAGCTCGTTGGACCGGACCCGAGGAGGTGAAGCTTTCTTT.

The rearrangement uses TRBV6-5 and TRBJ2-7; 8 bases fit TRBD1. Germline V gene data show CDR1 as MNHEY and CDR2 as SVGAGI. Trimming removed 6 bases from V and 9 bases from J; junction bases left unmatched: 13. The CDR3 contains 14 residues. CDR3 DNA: TGTGCCAGCAGCGAGGGGCCCAGGGGGCGGGGGCAGTACTTC. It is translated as CASSEGPRGRGQYF.

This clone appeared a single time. The CDR3 protein is CAIRAYGDEKLFF. The CDR3 DNA reads TGTGCCATCAGAGCGTATGGTGATGAAAAACTGTTTTTT. The J gene is TRBJ1-4, the V gene TRBV10-3; D gene unclear. The CDR3 length is 13 residues. The V and J ends lost 6 bases and 6 bases respectively, with 11 bases between them. Germline CDR1 is ENHRY and CDR2 is SYGVKD.

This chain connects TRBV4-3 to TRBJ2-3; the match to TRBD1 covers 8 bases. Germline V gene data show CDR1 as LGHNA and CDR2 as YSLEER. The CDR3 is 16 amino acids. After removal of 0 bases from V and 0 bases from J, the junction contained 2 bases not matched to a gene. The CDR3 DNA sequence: TGCGCCAGCAGCCAAGATCAGGGGGCAAGCACAGATACGCAGTATTTT. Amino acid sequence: CASSQDQGASTDTQYF.

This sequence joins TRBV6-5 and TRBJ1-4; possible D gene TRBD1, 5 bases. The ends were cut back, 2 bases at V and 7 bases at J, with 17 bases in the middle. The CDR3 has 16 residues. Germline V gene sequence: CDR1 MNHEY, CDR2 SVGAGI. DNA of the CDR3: TGTGCCAGCAGTTACGCCCAGACAGCCTTCGGTGAAAAACTGTTTTTT. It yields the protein CASSYAQTAFGEKLFF.

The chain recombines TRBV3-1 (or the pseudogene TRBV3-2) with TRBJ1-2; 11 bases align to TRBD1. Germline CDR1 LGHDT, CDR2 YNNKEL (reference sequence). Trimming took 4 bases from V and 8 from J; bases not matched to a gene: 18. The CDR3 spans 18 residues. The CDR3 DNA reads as TGTGCCAGCAGCCGGAACGGGACAGGGGGTTTCCTAACTAGGGGCTACACCTTC. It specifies CASSRNGTGGFLTRGYTF.

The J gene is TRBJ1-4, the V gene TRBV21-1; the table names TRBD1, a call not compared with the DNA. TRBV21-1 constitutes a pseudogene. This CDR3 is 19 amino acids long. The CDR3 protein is CASSKALGRDRGQVEKLFF. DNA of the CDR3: TGTGCCAGCAGCAAAGCGCTGGGCCGGGACAGGGGGCAAGTTGAAAAACTGTTTTTT.

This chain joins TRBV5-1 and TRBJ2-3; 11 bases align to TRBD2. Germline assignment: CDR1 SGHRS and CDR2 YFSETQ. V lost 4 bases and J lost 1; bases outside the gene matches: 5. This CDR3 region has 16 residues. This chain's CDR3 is CASSNSGGAGTDTQYF. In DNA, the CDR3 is TGCGCCAGCAGCAATAGCGGGGGGGCTGGCACAGATACGCAGTATTTT.

CDR3: CASSLGGMNTEAFF. The DNA for the CDR3 is TGTGCCAGCAGCTTAGGAGGGATGAACACTGAAGCTTTCTTT. This chain connects TRBV7-9 to TRBJ1-1; D is unresolved. Trimming left V 1 base short and J 0 bases short, with 6 bases between. CDR1 SEHNR and CDR2 FQNEAQ come from the germline V gene (reference sequence). The CDR3 has 14 residues.

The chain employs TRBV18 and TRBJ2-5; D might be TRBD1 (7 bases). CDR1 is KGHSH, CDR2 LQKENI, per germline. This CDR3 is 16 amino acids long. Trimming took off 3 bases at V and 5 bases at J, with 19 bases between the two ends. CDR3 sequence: CASSPIRQGGGETQYF. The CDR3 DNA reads TGTGCCAGCTCACCGATCCGGCAGGGGGGCGGGGAGACCCAGTACTTC.

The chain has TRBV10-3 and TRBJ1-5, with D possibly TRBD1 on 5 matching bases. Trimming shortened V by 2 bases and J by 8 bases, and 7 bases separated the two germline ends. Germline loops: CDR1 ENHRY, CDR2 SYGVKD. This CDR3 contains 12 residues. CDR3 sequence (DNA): TGTGCCATCAGTGAGCCGGGGGAGCCCCAGCATTTT. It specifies CAISEPGEPQHF.

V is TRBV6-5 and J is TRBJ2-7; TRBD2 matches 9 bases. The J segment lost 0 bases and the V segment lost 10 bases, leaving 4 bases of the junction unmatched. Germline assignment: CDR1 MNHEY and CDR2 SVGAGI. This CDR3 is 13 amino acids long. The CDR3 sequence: CATVAGDSYEQYF. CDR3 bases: TGTGCCACTGTAGCGGGGGACTCCTACGAGCAGTACTTC.

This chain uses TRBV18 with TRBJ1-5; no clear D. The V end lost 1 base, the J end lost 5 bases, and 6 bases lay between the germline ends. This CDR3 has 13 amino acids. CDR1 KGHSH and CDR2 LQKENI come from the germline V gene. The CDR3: CASSPHTHQPQHF. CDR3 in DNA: TGTGCCAGCTCACCACATACTCATCAGCCCCAGCATTTT.

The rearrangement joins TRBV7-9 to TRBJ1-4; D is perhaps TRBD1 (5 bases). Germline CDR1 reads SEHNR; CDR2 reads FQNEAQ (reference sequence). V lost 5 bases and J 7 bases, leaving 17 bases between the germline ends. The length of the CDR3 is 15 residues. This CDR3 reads CASSRDGRGGEKLFF. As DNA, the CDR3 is TGTGCCAGCAGCAGGGACGGCCGAGGAGGTGAAAAACTGTTTTTT. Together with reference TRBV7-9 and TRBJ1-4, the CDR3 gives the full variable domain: DTGVSQNPRHKITKRGQNVTFRCDPISEHNRLYWYRQTLGQGPEFLTYFQNEAQLEKSRLLSDRFSAERPKGSFSTLEIQRTEQGDSAMYLCASSRDGRGGEKLFFGSGTQLSVL.

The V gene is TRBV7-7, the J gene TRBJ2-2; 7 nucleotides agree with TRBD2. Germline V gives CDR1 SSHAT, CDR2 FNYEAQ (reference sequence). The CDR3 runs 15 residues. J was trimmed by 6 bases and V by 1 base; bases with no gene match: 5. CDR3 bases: TGTGCCAGCAGCTTAGGGGGAGGGCTGGCCGGGGAGCTGTTTTTT. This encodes CASSLGGGLAGELFF.

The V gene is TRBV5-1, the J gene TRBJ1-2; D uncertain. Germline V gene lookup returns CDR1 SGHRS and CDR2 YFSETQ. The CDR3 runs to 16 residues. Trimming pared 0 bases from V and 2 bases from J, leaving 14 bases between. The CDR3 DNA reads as TGCGCCAGCAGCTTGGCCGGAGTTACGGGAAACTATGGCTACACCTTC. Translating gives CASSLAGVTGNYGYTF.

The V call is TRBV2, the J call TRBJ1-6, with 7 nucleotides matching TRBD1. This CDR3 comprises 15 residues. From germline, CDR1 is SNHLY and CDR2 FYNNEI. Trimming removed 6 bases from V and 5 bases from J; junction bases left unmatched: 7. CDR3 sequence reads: CASRDRVIDNSPLHF. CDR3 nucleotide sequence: TGTGCCAGCAGAGACAGGGTTATCGATAATTCACCCCTCCACTTT.

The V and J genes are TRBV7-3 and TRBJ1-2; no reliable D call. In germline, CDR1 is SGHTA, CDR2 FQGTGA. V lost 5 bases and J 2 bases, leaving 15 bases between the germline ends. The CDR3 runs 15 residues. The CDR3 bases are TGTGCCAGCAGCCCCGGGAAGGGATTGAACTATGGCTACACCTTC. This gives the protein CASSPGKGLNYGYTF.

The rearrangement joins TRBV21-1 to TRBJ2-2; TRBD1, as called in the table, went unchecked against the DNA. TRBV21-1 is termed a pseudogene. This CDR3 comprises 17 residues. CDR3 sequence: CASTPTNRGRSPGELFF. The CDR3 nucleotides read TGTGCCAGCACCCCTACGAACAGGGGAAGGAGTCCCGGGGAGCTGTTTTTT.